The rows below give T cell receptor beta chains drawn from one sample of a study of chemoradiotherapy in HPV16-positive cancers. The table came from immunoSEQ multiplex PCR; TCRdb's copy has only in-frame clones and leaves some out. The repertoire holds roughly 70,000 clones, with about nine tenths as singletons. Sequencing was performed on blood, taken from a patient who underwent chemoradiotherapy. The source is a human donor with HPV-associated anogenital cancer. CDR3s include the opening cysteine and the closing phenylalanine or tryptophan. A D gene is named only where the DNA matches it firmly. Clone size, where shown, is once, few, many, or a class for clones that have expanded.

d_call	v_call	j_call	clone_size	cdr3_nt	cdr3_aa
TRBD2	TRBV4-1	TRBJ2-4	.	TGCGCCAGCAGCCAAGGGAGCGGGGAATCGAACATTCAGTACTTC	CASSQGSGESNIQYF
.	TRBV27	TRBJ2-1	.	TGTGCCAGCAGTTCCTTTGACAGAGTCGATGAGCAGTTCTTC	CASSSFDRVDEQFF
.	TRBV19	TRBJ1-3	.	TGTGCCAGTAGTATAGGGGGGACCTCTGGAAACACCATATATTTT	CASSIGGTSGNTIYF
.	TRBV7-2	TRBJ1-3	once	TGTGCCAGCAGCGAGGATCCCGGAAACACCATATATTTT	CASSEDPGNTIYF
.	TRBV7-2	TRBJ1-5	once	TGTGCCAGCAGCTGGACAAACAGGGCTTTTAGCAATCAGCCCCAGCATTTT	CASSWTNRAFSNQPQHF
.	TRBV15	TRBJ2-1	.	TGTGCCACCAGCAGAGATACGGGAGCGCAGAGCTCCTACAATGAGCAGTTCTTC	CATSRDTGAQSSYNEQFF
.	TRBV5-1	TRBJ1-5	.	TGCGCCAGCAGCTTGGGTGGAGGGAATCAGCCCCAGCATTTT	CASSLGGGNQPQHF
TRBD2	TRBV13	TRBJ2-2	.	TGTGCCAGCAGCTTACGGGGGGGCACCGGGGAGCTGTTTTTT	CASSLRGGTGELFF
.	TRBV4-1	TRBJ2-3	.	TGCGCCAGCAGCCTCCTCGAGCAGGGCGGGGCCAGAGATACGCAGTATTTT	CASSLLEQGGARDTQYF
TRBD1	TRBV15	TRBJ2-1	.	TGTGCCACCAGCGTAGGGGACAGGGACTACAATGAGCAGTTCTTC	CATSVGDRDYNEQFF
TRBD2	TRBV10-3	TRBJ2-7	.	TGTGCCACCGGACTAGCGGGAGGGTCTATCTTC	CATGLAGGSIF
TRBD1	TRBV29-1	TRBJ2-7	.	TGCAGCGTTGAAAGGTACAGGGGGGAAGGCTACGAGCAGTACTTC	CSVERYRGEGYEQYF
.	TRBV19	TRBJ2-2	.	TGTGCCAGTAGTAAACCCAGGGTAATCGGGGAGCTGTTTTTT	CASSKPRVIGELFF
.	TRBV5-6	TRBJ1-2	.	TGTGCCAGCAGCTTAATAGGGGCCTACACCTTC	CASSLIGAYTF
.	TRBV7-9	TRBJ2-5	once	TGTGCCAGCAGCTTAGTCCAAGGCGGTCAAGAGACCCAGTACTTC	CASSLVQGGQETQYF
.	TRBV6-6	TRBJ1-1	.	TGTGCCAGCAGGGGCTCTGAAGCTTTCTTT	CASRGSEAFF
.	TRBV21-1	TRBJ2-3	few	TGTGCCTCCCGGGACAGATCCACAGATACGCAGTATTTT	CASRDRSTDTQYF
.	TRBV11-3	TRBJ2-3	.	TGTGCCAGCAGCTTAGGTCGGGTTCCCACAGATACGCAGTATTTT	CASSLGRVPTDTQYF
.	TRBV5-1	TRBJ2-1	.	TGCGCCAGCAGCTTGGGGGGCGGGGAGTCCTACAATGAGCAGTTCTTC	CASSLGGGESYNEQFF
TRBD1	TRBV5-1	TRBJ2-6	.	TGCGCCAGCGGACAGGCTAGCTCTGGGGCCAACGTCCTGACTTTC	CASGQASSGANVLTF
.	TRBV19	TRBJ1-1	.	TGTGCCATAATGCCGAACCAGGGTATGAACACTGAAGCTTTCTTT	CAIMPNQGMNTEAFF
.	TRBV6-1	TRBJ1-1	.	TGTGCCAGCAGTGATCGGGGAGGAGGGGGGACTGAAGCTTTCTTT	CASSDRGGGGTEAFF
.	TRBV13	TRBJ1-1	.	TGTGCCAGCAGCCCCGAGGGGGACACGACCTTTGGTGAAGCTTTCTTT	CASSPEGDTTFGEAFF
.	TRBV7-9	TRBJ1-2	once	TGTGCCAGCAGCGCTTGGGACACCAACTATGGCTACACCTTC	CASSAWDTNYGYTF
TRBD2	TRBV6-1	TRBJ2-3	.	TGTGCCAGCAGCCCGACTAGCGCCCTCACAGATACGCAGTATTTT	CASSPTSALTDTQYF
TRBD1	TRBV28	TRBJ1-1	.	TGTGCCAGCAGTTTATTGGACAGGGGGTCATCAGCTTTCTTT	CASSLLDRGSSAFF
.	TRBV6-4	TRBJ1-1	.	TGTGCCACACAGGGCCCGAACACTGAAGCTTTCTTT	CATQGPNTEAFF
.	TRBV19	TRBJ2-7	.	TGTGCCAGTAGTATAGCCGGGACACCTACCTACGAGCAGTACTTC	CASSIAGTPTYEQYF
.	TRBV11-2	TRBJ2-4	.	TGTGCCAGCAGCTTAGATCTTGGCTCCCGGCTTAACATTCAGTACTTC	CASSLDLGSRLNIQYF
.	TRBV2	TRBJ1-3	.	TGTGCCAGCAGTGAAATGGGGCACTCTGGAAACACCATATATTTT	CASSEMGHSGNTIYF
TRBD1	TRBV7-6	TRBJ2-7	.	TGTGCCAGCAGCCGTACAGGGGGCTACGAGCAGTACTTC	CASSRTGGYEQYF
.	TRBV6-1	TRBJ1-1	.	TGTGCCAGCAGTCCCAGGGAGAACACTGAAGCTTTCTTT	CASSPRENTEAFF
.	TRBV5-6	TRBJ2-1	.	TGTGCCAGCAGCCAACTGTCCGTTGAGCAGTTCTTC	CASSQLSVEQFF
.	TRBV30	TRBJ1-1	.	TGTGCCTGGAGTGGCGTCCGGAACACTGAAGCTTTCTTT	CAWSGVRNTEAFF
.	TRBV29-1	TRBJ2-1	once	TGCAGCCTCTCCAGGGCCTCCTACAATGAGCAGTTCTTC	CSLSRASYNEQFF
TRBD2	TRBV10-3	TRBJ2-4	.	TGTGCCATCAGTGAGTTTAGCGGGGGAGGTGCCAAAAACATTCAGTACTTC	CAISEFSGGGAKNIQYF
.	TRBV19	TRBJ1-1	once	TGTGCCAGTAGCAAAGGCGGAATTAACACTGAAGCTTTCTTT	CASSKGGINTEAFF
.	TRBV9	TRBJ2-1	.	TGTGCCAGCAGCGTAGGCGGGTCCGCCTACAATGAGCAGTTCTTC	CASSVGGSAYNEQFF
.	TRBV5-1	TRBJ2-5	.	TGCGCCAGCAGCTTGGGGTTCACACAAGAGACCCAGTACTTC	CASSLGFTQETQYF
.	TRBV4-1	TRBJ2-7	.	TGCGCCAGCAGCCAAGGGCAGGACGGCTCCTACGAGCAGTACTTC	CASSQGQDGSYEQYF
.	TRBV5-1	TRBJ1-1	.	TGCGCCAGCAGCTTGCAAGGGGCTCAATACACTGAAGCTTTCTTT	CASSLQGAQYTEAFF
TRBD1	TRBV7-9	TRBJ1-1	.	TGTGCCAGCAGCTCTGGACAGGGGATTGAGGCTTTCTTT	CASSSGQGIEAFF
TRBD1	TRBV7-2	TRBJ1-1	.	TGTGCCAGCAGCAGACAGGGGGCCAACACTGAAGCTTTCTTT	CASSRQGANTEAFF
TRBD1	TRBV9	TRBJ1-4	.	TGTGCCAGCAGTCCCGGACAGGGTACTAATGAAAAACTGTTTTTT	CASSPGQGTNEKLFF
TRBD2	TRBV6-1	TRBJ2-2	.	TGTGCCAGCAGTGAAGCTCAGCCGGGGGGACCCGGGGAGCTGTTTTTT	CASSEAQPGGPGELFF
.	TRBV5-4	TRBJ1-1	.	TGTGCCAGCAGCCCAGGGACAAGGAACACTGAAGCTTTCTTT	CASSPGTRNTEAFF
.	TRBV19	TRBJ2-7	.	TGTGCCAGTAGTATTGGGGCCCGGGGCTACGAGCAGTACTTC	CASSIGARGYEQYF
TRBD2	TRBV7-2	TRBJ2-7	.	TGTGCCAGCAGCTTAGCCGTCGGGGGGTACGAGCAGTACTTC	CASSLAVGGYEQYF
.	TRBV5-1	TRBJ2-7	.	TGCGCCAGCAGCTTGGGGGCGGGGGCGGGCGAGCAGTACTTC	CASSLGAGAGEQYF